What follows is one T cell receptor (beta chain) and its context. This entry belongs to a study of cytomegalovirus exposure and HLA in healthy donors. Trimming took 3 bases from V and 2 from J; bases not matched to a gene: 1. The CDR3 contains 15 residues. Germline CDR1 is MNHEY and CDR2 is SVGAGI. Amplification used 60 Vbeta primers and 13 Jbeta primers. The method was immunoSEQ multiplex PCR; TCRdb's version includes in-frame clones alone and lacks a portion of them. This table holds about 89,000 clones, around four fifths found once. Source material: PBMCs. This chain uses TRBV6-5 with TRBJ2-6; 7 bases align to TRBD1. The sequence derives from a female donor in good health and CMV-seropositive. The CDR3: CASSYTGAGANVLTF. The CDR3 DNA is TGTGCCAGCAGTTATACAGGGGCTGGGGCCAACGTCCTGACTTTC.